This TCR beta chain was observed in a study of T-cell reconstitution after alpha-beta-depleted transplantation in children. Study outcomes and limitations: Several hundred rapidly expanded clones from non-depleted graft cells reportedly supplied alpha-beta T cells about two months post-transplant.

The CDR3 runs 12 residues. Germline V gives CDR1 MDHEN, CDR2 SYDVKM. The V and J ends lost 6 bases and 8 bases respectively, with 14 bases between them. This clonotype was seen many times. Its antigen is unknown. Preparation of the TCRbeta library involved a method that used unique molecular identifiers. MiXCR was run by TCRdb on the PCR reads, yielding one entry per CDR3 protein. The data show 200,000 to 250,000 distinct CDR3 sequences, under 13% seen once. The V and J genes are TRBV28 and TRBJ2-7; D not certain. The starting material was PBMCs, obtained before TCRalphabeta/CD19-depleted stem cell transplant. The TCR originated in a child less than two years old with acute myeloid leukemia, due to receive a stem cell transplant. In nucleotides, the CDR3 is TGTGCCAGCAGGGGCCCCGCTCTCCAGCAGTACTTC. Its protein is CASRGPALQQYF.